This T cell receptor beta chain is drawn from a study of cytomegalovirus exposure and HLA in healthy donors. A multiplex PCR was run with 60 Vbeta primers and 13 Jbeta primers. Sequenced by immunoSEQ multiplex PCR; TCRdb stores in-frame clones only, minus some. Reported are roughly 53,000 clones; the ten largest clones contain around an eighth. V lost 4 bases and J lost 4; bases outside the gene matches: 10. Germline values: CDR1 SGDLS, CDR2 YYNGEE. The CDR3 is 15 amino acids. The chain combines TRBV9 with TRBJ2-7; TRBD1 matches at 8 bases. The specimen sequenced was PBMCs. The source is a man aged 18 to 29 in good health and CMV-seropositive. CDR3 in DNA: TGTGCCAGCAGCCAAGGACAGGGAGCCATTTACGAGCAGTACTTC. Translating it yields CASSQGQGAIYEQYF.